The clone carrying this T cell receptor (beta chain) has more than one count but fewer than ten. The antigen remains undetermined. These data are taken from a study of human T cells and chemical hapten exposure. Study findings and constraints: Once DPC sensitization occurred, TCRs above 1 in 1000 frequency showed no change.

Extraction yielded total RNA from whole blood (unfractionated). Each CDR3 protein gets one entry after TCRdb re-called the 5' RACE reads with MiXCR. The sample contains about 140,000 distinct CDR3 sequences, about 4.3% of which appear only once. CDR3 size: 14 residues. Germline V gene data show CDR1 as SGHDT and CDR2 as YYEEEE. The germline V and J ends were trimmed by 3 bases and 6 bases, with 16 bases remaining between them. The chain has TRBV5-6 and TRBJ2-7; weak D call: TRBD2 (5 bases). The origin of this receptor is a female donor in good health. The DNA for the CDR3 is TGTGCCAGCAGCTCCCGGGAACCGCTCTGCGAGCAGTACTTC. The encoded protein is CASSSREPLCEQYF.